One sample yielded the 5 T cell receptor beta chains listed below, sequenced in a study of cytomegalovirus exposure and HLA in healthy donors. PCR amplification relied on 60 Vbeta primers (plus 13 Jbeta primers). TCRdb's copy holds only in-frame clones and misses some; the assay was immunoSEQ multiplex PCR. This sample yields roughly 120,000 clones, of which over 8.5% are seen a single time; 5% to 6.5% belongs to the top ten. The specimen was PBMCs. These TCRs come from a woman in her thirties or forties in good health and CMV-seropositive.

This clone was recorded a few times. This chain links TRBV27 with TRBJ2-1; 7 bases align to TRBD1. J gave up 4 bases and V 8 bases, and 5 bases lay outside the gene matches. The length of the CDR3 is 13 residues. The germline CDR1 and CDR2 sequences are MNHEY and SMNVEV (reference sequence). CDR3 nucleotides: TGTGCCAGCGGGGGACAGAGTTACAATGAGCAGTTCTTC. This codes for CASGGQSYNEQFF.

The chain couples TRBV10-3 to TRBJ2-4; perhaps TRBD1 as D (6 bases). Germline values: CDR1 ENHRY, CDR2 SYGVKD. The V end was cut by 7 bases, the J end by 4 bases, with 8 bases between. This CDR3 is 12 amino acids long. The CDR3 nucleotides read TGTGCCATCAAGGGGGATAAAAACATTCAGTACTTC. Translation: CAIKGDKNIQYF.

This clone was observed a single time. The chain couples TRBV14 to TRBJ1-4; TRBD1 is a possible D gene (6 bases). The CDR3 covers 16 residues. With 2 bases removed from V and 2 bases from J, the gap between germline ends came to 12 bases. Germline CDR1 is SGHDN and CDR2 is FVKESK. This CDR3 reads CASSQFGGGTNEKLFF. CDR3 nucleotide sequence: TGTGCCAGCAGCCAATTTGGCGGGGGCACTAATGAAAAACTGTTTTTT.

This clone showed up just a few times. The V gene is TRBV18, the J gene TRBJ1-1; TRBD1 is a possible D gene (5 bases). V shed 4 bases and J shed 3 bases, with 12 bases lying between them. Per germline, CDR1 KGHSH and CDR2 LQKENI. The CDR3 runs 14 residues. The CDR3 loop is CASSLGRGDTEAFF. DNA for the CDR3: TGTGCCAGCTCACTAGGCCGGGGGGACACTGAAGCTTTCTTT.

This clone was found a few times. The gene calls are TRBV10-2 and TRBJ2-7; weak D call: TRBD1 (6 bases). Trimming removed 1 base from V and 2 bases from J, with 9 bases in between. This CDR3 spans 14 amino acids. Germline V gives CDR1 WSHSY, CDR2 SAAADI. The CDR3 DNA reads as TGCGCCAGCAGTGAGTGGACAGAGACCTACGAGCAGTACTTC. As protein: CASSEWTETYEQYF.